This TCR beta chain was found in a study of shared clonotypes between healthy human individuals. Libraries were prepared by immunoSEQ multiplex PCR; TCRdb keeps only in-frame clonotypes and omits some of them. The sample holds about 2 million clones, 85% to 95% seen once. This CDR3 has 15 amino acids. CDR1 and CDR2 from the germline V gene are MNHEY and SVGAGI. The V and J ends lost 2 bases and 1 base, in that order; junction bases with no gene match: 4. V and J are TRBV6-5 and TRBJ1-1; 7 bases agree with TRBD1. The sequenced sample was naive CD4+ T cells sorted from blood. Subset described: CD45RA+ positively selected. The sequence was collected from a man younger than 35 in good health. The CDR3 spells CASSYRWDRNTEAFF. The CDR3 coding sequence is TGTGCCAGCAGTTACCGTTGGGACAGGAACACTGAAGCTTTCTTT.